The source of this T cell receptor beta chain is a study of T-cell reconstitution after alpha-beta-depleted transplantation in children listed by TCRdb under 2016. For context, the study as a whole: T-cell immune reconstitution after TCRalphabeta/CD19-depleted allogeneic hematopoietic cell transplantation in children was quantitatively tracked in the study by means of TCR repertoire profiling. General study outcomes and caveats: In some patients, the high TCRbeta diversity seen at day 60 was put down to recipient T cells and intrathymic progenitors that had survived conditioning. Apparently early alphabetaT-cell count recovery about two months after transplant reportedly relied on only several hundred rapidly expanded clones derived from non-depleted graft cells. The frequencies of hyperexpanded clones fell over the following months, and after one year, T-cell counts and TCRbeta diversity were mostly attributed to newly produced T cells.

The treatment or condition tag for this specimen amounts to: allogeneic hematopoietic cell transplantation with graft depleted of TCRalphabeta T cells and CD19 B cells. The transplant recipients were children given TCRalphabeta/CD19-depleted allogeneic hematopoietic cell grafts. The library relied on PCR. TCRdb records Illumina HiSeq 2500 as the sequencer. To normalize quantification of the TCRbeta repertoire, the TCR libraries were built with molecular barcoding that relied on unique molecular identifiers. TCRdb cleaned the public reads at Q25 with fastp, built clones with MiXCR and kept in-frame beta chains. Rows matching on CDR3 protein sequence are summarized as one entry with the most common DNA and genes. In all, the sample holds some 440,000 distinct CDR3 sequences, and roughly 16% of those were seen once. Together, the top ten hold under 30% of the sample. This clonotype occurred a few times. Its recognized antigen is unknown. No clone much larger than this one lies a single base away; base qualities are absent.

V is clipped by 6 bases and J by 0 bases, and the sequence between their germline boundaries is 13 bases long. As encoded in the germline V gene, CDR1 is KGHSH while CDR2 is LQKENI. The CDR3 runs 15 residues from the cysteine to the phenylalanine. CDR3 DNA is the only sequence kept; it has 45 bases, read in frame from the first base. The sequence came from a boy under three years old who had a stem cell transplant for Wiskott-Aldrich syndrome, so the T cells may come from the graft donor. The sequence joins TRBV18 to TRBJ2-3; a weak D assignment points to TRBD2 (5 bases agree). Here the sequenced sample was PBMCs, mostly from graft donor cells, taken 360 days after TCRalphabeta/CD19-depleted stem cell transplant. The DNA sequence is given as TGTGCCAGCTCTCAACAGAGCGGTAGCACAGATACGCAGTATTTT. Translation gives CASSQQSGSTDTQYF.